The clone carrying this TCR beta chain was counted once. Its target is unknown. This CDR3 region has 16 residues. The trim removed 2 bases at V and 7 bases at J, leaving 10 bases unmatched. Germline CDR1 and CDR2: SEHNR and FQNEAQ (reference sequence). Sequencing used immunoSEQ multiplex PCR; TCRdb keeps in-frame clones, though not all of them. The sample lists some 200,000 clones, roughly 90% seen once, with roughly 0.99% in the top ten. This sample is drawn from a study of T cell responses to AZD1222 COVID-19 vaccine. Study-wide results and caveats: The reported proportion of spike-specific TCRs targeting unmutated variant regions was nearly half. Among those given AZD1222, only five or six were seropositive at baseline.

The chain couples TRBV7-9 to TRBJ1-5; 8 bases are a match to TRBD1. The TCR comes from an adult in good health. The sequencing used peripheral blood, collected on day 0 of AZD1222 vaccination. The CDR3 DNA follows: TGTGCCAGCAGCTTAACTACAGGGGGGAGAGAACAGCCCCAGCATTTT. It specifies CASSLTTGGREQPQHF. The variable domain in full, completed from reference TRBV7-9 and TRBJ1-5, reads DTGVSQNPRHKITKRGQNVTFRCDPISEHNRLYWYRQTLGQGPEFLTYFQNEAQLEKSRLLSDRFSAERPKGSFSTLEIQRTEQGDSAMYLCASSLTTGGREQPQHFGDGTRLSIL.